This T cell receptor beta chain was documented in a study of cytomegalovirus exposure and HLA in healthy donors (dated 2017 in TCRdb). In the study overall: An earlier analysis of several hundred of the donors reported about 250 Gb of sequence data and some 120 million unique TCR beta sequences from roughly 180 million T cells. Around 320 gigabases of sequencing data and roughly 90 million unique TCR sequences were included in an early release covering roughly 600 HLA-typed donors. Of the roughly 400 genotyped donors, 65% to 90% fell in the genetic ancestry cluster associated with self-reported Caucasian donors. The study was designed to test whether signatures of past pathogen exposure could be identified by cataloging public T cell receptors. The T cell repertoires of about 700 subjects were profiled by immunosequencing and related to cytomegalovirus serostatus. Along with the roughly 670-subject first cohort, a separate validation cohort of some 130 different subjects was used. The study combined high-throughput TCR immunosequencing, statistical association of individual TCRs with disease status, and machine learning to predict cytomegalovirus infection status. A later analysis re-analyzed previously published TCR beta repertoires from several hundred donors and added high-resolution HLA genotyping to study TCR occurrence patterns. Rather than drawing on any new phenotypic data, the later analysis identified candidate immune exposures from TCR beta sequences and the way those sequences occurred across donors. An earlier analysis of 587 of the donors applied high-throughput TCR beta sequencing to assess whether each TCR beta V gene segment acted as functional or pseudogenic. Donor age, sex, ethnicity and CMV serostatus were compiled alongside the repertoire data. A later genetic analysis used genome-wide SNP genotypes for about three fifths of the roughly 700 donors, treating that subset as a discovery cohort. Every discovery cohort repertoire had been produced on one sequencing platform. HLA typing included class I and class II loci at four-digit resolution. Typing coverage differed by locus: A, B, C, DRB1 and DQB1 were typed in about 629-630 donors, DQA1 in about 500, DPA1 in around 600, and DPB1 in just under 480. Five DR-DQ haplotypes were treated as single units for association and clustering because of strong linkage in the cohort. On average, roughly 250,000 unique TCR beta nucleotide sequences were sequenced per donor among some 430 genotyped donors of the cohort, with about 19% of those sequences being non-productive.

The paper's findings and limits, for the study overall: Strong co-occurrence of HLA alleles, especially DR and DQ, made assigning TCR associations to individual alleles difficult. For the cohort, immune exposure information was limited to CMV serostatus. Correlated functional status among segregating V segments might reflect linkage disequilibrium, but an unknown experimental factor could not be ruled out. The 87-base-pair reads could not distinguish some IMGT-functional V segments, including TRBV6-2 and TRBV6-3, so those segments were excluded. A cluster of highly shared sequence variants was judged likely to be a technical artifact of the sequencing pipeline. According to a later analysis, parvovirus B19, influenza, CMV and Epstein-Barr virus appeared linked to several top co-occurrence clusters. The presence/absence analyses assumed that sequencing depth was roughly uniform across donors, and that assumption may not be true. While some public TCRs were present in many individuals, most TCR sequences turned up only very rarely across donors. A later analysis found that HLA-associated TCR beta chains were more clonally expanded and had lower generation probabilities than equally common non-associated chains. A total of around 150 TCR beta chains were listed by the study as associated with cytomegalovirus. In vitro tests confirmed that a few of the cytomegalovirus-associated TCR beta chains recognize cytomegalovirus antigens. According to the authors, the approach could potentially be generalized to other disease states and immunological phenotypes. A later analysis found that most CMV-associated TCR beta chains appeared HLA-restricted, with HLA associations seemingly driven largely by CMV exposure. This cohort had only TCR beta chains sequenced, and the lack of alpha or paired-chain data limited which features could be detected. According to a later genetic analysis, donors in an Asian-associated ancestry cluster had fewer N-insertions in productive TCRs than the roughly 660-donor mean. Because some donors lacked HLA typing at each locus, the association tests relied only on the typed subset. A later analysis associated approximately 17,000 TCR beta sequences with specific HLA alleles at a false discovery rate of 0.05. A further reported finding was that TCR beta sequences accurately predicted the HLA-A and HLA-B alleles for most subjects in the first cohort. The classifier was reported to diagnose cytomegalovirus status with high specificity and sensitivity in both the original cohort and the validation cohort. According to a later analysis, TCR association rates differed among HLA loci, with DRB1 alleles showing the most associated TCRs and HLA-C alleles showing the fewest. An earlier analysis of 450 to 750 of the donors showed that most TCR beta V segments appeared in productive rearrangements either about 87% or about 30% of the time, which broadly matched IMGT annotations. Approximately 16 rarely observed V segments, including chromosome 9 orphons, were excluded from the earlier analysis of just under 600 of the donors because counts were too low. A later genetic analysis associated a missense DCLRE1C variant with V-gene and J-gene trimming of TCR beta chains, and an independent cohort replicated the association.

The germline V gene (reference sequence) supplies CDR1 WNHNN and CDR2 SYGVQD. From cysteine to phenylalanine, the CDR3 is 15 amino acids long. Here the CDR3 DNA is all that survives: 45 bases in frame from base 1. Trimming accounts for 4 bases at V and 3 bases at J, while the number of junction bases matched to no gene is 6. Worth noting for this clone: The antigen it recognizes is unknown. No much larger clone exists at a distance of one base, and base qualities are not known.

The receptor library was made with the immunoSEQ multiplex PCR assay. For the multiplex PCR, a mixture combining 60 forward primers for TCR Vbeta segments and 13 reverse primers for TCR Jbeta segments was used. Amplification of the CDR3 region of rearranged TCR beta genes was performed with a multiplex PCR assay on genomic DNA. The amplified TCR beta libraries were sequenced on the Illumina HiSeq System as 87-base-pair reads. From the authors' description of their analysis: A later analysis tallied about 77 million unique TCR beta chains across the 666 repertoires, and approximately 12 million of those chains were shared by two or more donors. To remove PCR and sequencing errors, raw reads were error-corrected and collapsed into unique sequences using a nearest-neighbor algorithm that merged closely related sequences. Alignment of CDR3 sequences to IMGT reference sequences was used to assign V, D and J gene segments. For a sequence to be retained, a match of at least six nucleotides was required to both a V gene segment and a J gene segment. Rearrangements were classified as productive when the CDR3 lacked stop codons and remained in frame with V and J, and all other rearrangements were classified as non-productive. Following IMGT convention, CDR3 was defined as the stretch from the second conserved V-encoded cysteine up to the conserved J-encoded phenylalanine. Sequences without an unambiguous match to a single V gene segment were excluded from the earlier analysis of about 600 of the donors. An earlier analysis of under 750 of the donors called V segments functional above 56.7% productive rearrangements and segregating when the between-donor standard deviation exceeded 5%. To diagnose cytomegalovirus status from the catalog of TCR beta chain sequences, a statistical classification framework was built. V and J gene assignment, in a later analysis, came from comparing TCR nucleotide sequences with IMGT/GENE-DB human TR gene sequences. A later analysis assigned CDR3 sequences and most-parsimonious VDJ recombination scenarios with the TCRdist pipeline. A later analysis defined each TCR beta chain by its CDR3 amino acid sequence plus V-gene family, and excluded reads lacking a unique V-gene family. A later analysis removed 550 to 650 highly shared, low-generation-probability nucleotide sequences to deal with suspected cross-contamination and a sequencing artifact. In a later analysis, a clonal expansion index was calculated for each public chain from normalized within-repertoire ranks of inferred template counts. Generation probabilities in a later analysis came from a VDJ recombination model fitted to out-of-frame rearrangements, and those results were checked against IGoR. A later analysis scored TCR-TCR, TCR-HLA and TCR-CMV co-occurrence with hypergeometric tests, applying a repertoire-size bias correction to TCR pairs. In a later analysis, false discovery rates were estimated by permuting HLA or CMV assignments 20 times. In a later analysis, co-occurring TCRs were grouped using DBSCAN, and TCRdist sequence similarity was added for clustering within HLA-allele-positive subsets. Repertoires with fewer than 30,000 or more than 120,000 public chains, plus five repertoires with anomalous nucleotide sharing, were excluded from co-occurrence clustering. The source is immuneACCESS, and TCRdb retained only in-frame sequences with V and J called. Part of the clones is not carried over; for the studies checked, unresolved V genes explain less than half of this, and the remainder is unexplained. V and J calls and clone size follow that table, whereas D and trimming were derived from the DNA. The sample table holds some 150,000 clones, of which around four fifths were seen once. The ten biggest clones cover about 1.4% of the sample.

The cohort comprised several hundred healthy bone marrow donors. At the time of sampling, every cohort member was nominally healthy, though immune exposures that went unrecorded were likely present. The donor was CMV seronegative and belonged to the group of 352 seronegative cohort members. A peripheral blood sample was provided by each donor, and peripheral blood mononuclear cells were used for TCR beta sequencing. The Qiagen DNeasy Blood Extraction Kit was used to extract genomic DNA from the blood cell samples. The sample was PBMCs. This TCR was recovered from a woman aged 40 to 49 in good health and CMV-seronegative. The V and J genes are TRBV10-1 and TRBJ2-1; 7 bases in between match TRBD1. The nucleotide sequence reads TGCGCCAGCAGTGTCGAAGGGGGCAACTACAATGAGCAGTTCTTC. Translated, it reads CASSVEGGNYNEQFF.